This is a list of T cell receptor beta chains from one sample in a study of blood T cell repertoires in COVID-19. The repertoire was sequenced with immunoSEQ multiplex PCR; TCRdb's copy has only in-frame clones and lacks some. The repertoire holds about 50,000 clones, with 83% as singletons. What was sequenced was peripheral blood. The source is a man in his forties with acute or convalescent COVID-19. Both conserved end residues are part of each CDR3. Each record gives: CDR3 length, D gene, clone size, V gene, J gene, CDR3 DNA, CDR3 protein. The D gene is left open where the match is weak. The size entry is marked missing in some rows and otherwise reads once, few, many or a size class.

cdr3_length: 13; d_call: -; clone_size: -; v_call: TRBV2; j_call: TRBJ1-4; cdr3_nt: TGTGCCAGCCGCAGGGGACGTAATGAAAAACTGTTTTTT; cdr3_aa: CASRRGRNEKLFF
cdr3_length: 13; d_call: -; clone_size: -; v_call: TRBV3-1/TRBV3-2; j_call: TRBJ1-2; cdr3_nt: TGTGCCAGCAGCCTACAGGGTAACTATGGCTACACCTTC; cdr3_aa: CASSLQGNYGYTF
cdr3_length: 18; d_call: TRBD2; clone_size: -; v_call: TRBV5-1; j_call: TRBJ2-2; cdr3_nt: TGCGCCAGCAGCTTCCAGACTAGCGGGAGGCGCGGCACCGGGGAGCTGTTTTTT; cdr3_aa: CASSFQTSGRRGTGELFF
cdr3_length: 14; d_call: -; clone_size: -; v_call: TRBV6-5; j_call: TRBJ1-3; cdr3_nt: TGTGCCAGCAGTCGAGGGGGCTCTGGAAACACCATATATTTT; cdr3_aa: CASSRGGSGNTIYF
cdr3_length: 13; d_call: -; clone_size: -; v_call: TRBV6-6; j_call: TRBJ2-2; cdr3_nt: TGTGCCAGCAGTTTCGGGGGGCTAAGGGAGCTGTTTTTT; cdr3_aa: CASSFGGLRELFF
cdr3_length: 14; d_call: -; clone_size: -; v_call: TRBV19; j_call: TRBJ1-5; cdr3_nt: TGTGCCAGTCAGCAATGGAGGGCCGATCAGCCCCAGCATTTT; cdr3_aa: CASQQWRADQPQHF
cdr3_length: 19; d_call: -; clone_size: -; v_call: TRBV19; j_call: TRBJ2-1; cdr3_nt: TGTGCCAGTAGTGCCCCCTTCGGAGGCGGGGAAAGCTCCTACAATGAGCAGTTCTTC; cdr3_aa: CASSAPFGGGESSYNEQFF
cdr3_length: 15; d_call: TRBD1; clone_size: -; v_call: TRBV5-1; j_call: TRBJ2-5; cdr3_nt: TGCGCCAGCAGCCCCGGGGGACAGGGGGTAGAGACCCAGTACTTC; cdr3_aa: CASSPGGQGVETQYF
cdr3_length: 14; d_call: -; clone_size: -; v_call: TRBV4-1; j_call: TRBJ1-2; cdr3_nt: TGCGCCAGCAGCCAAGATGACAGGTTTGGTGGCTACACCTTC; cdr3_aa: CASSQDDRFGGYTF
cdr3_length: 16; d_call: -; clone_size: -; v_call: TRBV6-4; j_call: TRBJ1-4; cdr3_nt: TGTGCCAGCAGCGAAACGGGGGGGCCTGCTAATGAAAAACTGTTTTTT; cdr3_aa: CASSETGGPANEKLFF
cdr3_length: 14; d_call: TRBD2; clone_size: -; v_call: TRBV28; j_call: TRBJ2-3; cdr3_nt: TGTGCCAGCAGTACTAGCGGGAGAGGAGATACGCAGTATTTT; cdr3_aa: CASSTSGRGDTQYF
cdr3_length: 14; d_call: TRBD1; clone_size: -; v_call: TRBV13; j_call: TRBJ2-5; cdr3_nt: TGTGCCAGCAGCTCGGGACAGGGGTACGAGACCCAGTACTTC; cdr3_aa: CASSSGQGYETQYF
cdr3_length: 16; d_call: -; clone_size: once; v_call: TRBV19; j_call: TRBJ1-1; cdr3_nt: TGTGCCAGTAGTTCCCTTACTGGGACATTCGGCACTGAAGCTTTCTTT; cdr3_aa: CASSSLTGTFGTEAFF
cdr3_length: 18; d_call: -; clone_size: -; v_call: TRBV5-1; j_call: TRBJ1-4; cdr3_nt: TGCGCCAGCAGTTGGCGTGCCCTATCAGGGCAGGGTAATGAAAAACTGTTTTTT; cdr3_aa: CASSWRALSGQGNEKLFF
cdr3_length: 15; d_call: TRBD1; clone_size: -; v_call: TRBV24-1; j_call: TRBJ1-1; cdr3_nt: TGTGCCACCCGAGGGACAGGGGGCCAGAACACTGAAGCTTTCTTT; cdr3_aa: CATRGTGGQNTEAFF
cdr3_length: 14; d_call: TRBD1; clone_size: -; v_call: TRBV10-3; j_call: TRBJ2-7; cdr3_nt: TGTGCCATCAGTCACCGGGACAGGTACTACGAGCAGTACTTC; cdr3_aa: CAISHRDRYYEQYF
cdr3_length: 15; d_call: TRBD1; clone_size: -; v_call: TRBV3-1/TRBV3-2; j_call: TRBJ1-1; cdr3_nt: TGTGCCAGCAGCCAAGGTAGACAGGGCTGGGCTGAAGCTTTCTTT; cdr3_aa: CASSQGRQGWAEAFF
cdr3_length: 15; d_call: -; clone_size: once; v_call: TRBV2; j_call: TRBJ2-1; cdr3_nt: TGTGCCAGCAGTGTGGGGGCAAGACAGAACAATGAGCAGTTCTTC; cdr3_aa: CASSVGARQNNEQFF
cdr3_length: 18; d_call: TRBD2; clone_size: once; v_call: TRBV5-8; j_call: TRBJ2-5; cdr3_nt: TGTGCCAGCAGCCAATACGCAGGACTAGCGGGGGGGAGCGAGACCCAGTACTTC; cdr3_aa: CASSQYAGLAGGSETQYF
cdr3_length: 15; d_call: -; clone_size: few; v_call: TRBV13; j_call: TRBJ1-1; cdr3_nt: TGTGCCAGCAGCTTAGGCGAGGCCATGAACACTGAAGCTTTCTTT; cdr3_aa: CASSLGEAMNTEAFF
cdr3_length: 14; d_call: TRBD1; clone_size: -; v_call: TRBV15; j_call: TRBJ1-2; cdr3_nt: TGTGCCACCAGCAGAGGGGACAGTAACTATGGCTACACCTTC; cdr3_aa: CATSRGDSNYGYTF
cdr3_length: 17; d_call: TRBD1; clone_size: few; v_call: TRBV25-1; j_call: TRBJ1-1; cdr3_nt: TGTGCCAGCAGTGAATTTCGGCTGGCCGGGGACAGCCCAAGAGCTTTCTTT; cdr3_aa: CASSEFRLAGDSPRAFF
cdr3_length: 16; d_call: -; clone_size: -; v_call: TRBV6-1; j_call: TRBJ1-3; cdr3_nt: TGTGCCAGCAGTGAAAGGCAGGGCGGCTCTGGAAACACCATATATTTT; cdr3_aa: CASSERQGGSGNTIYF
cdr3_length: 13; d_call: -; clone_size: -; v_call: TRBV6-5; j_call: TRBJ1-3; cdr3_nt: TGTGCCAGCAGCCCACCGGGGGGAAACACCATATATTTT; cdr3_aa: CASSPPGGNTIYF
cdr3_length: 14; d_call: -; clone_size: once; v_call: TRBV19; j_call: TRBJ1-5; cdr3_nt: TGTGCCAGTAGTGCGGAACAGGGCCCCCAGCCCCAGCATTTT; cdr3_aa: CASSAEQGPQPQHF
cdr3_length: 15; d_call: TRBD1; clone_size: -; v_call: TRBV11-2; j_call: TRBJ1-3; cdr3_nt: TGTGCCAGCAGCCGACAGGGGGCCTCTGGAAACACCATATATTTT; cdr3_aa: CASSRQGASGNTIYF
cdr3_length: 11; d_call: -; clone_size: -; v_call: TRBV6-5; j_call: TRBJ2-1; cdr3_nt: TGTGCCAGCAGAAAACAGACCCAGCAGTTCTTC; cdr3_aa: CASRKQTQQFF
cdr3_length: 14; d_call: -; clone_size: -; v_call: TRBV5-1; j_call: TRBJ2-3; cdr3_nt: TGCGCCACCAAACAGGATCCCGCCACAGATACGCAGTATTTT; cdr3_aa: CATKQDPATDTQYF
cdr3_length: 15; d_call: -; clone_size: -; v_call: TRBV5-1; j_call: TRBJ2-5; cdr3_nt: TGCGCCAGCAGCTTGACAGTACTTTCTCAAGAGACCCAGTACTTC; cdr3_aa: CASSLTVLSQETQYF
cdr3_length: 15; d_call: TRBD1; clone_size: -; v_call: TRBV3-1/TRBV3-2; j_call: TRBJ1-1; cdr3_nt: TGTGCCAGCAGCCGGGGACAGGGTTCGAACACTGAAGCTTTCTTT; cdr3_aa: CASSRGQGSNTEAFF
cdr3_length: 12; d_call: -; clone_size: -; v_call: TRBV27; j_call: TRBJ1-6; cdr3_nt: TGTGCCAGCAGGACGGGAGATTCACCCCTCCACTTT; cdr3_aa: CASRTGDSPLHF
cdr3_length: 16; d_call: -; clone_size: few; v_call: TRBV7-8; j_call: TRBJ1-5; cdr3_nt: TGTGCCAGCAGCTTAGGGGGCGGGGGGCGAGGACAGCCCCAGCATTTT; cdr3_aa: CASSLGGGGRGQPQHF
cdr3_length: 12; d_call: -; clone_size: -; v_call: TRBV9; j_call: TRBJ1-2; cdr3_nt: TGTGCCAGCAGCGTAGCGGGCTATGGCTACACCTTC; cdr3_aa: CASSVAGYGYTF
cdr3_length: 15; d_call: TRBD2; clone_size: -; v_call: TRBV4-2; j_call: TRBJ2-7; cdr3_nt: TGTGCCAGCAGCCAATTTAGCGGGAGTAAGTACGAGCAGTACTTC; cdr3_aa: CASSQFSGSKYEQYF
cdr3_length: 17; d_call: TRBD2; clone_size: -; v_call: TRBV5-5; j_call: TRBJ2-7; cdr3_nt: TGTGCCAGCAGCCGGGGACTAGCGGACAAGGGGCTCCACGAGCAGTACTTC; cdr3_aa: CASSRGLADKGLHEQYF
cdr3_length: 14; d_call: TRBD2; clone_size: few; v_call: TRBV7-9; j_call: TRBJ2-7; cdr3_nt: TGTGCCAGCAGCTACGGGACTAGCGGCGCCGAGCAGTACTTC; cdr3_aa: CASSYGTSGAEQYF
cdr3_length: 14; d_call: TRBD2; clone_size: -; v_call: TRBV5-1; j_call: TRBJ2-1; cdr3_nt: TGCGCCAGCAGCTTGCCTAGCGGGGGCTATGAGCAGTTCTTC; cdr3_aa: CASSLPSGGYEQFF
cdr3_length: 13; d_call: -; clone_size: -; v_call: TRBV12-3/TRBV12-4; j_call: TRBJ1-1; cdr3_nt: TGTGCCAGCAGTCTAGCCCGGAACACTGAAGCTTTCTTT; cdr3_aa: CASSLARNTEAFF
cdr3_length: 14; d_call: TRBD2; clone_size: -; v_call: TRBV30; j_call: TRBJ2-7; cdr3_nt: TGTGCCTGGTCCCGAGGCGGGAGCTCCTACGAGCAGTACTTC; cdr3_aa: CAWSRGGSSYEQYF
cdr3_length: 17; d_call: TRBD2; clone_size: -; v_call: TRBV10-2; j_call: TRBJ2-2; cdr3_nt: TGCGCCAGCAGTAGCTACCTAGCGGGGGGGAACACCGGGGAGCTGTTTTTT; cdr3_aa: CASSSYLAGGNTGELFF
cdr3_length: 14; d_call: -; clone_size: once; v_call: TRBV19; j_call: TRBJ1-5; cdr3_nt: TGTGCCAGTAGTATTAGAGATAGCAATCAGCCCCAGCATTTT; cdr3_aa: CASSIRDSNQPQHF
cdr3_length: 12; d_call: TRBD1; clone_size: -; v_call: TRBV10-2; j_call: TRBJ1-2; cdr3_nt: TGCGCCAGCAGGACAGGGGGCTATGGCTACACCTTC; cdr3_aa: CASRTGGYGYTF
cdr3_length: 14; d_call: -; clone_size: once; v_call: TRBV2; j_call: TRBJ1-1; cdr3_nt: TGTGCCAGCAACTTGCTTGGGGCCCCAAGCGAAGCTTTCTTT; cdr3_aa: CASNLLGAPSEAFF
cdr3_length: 13; d_call: -; clone_size: -; v_call: TRBV10-3; j_call: TRBJ2-5; cdr3_nt: TGTGCCATCAGTGAAGAAGGCGGCCTGACCCAGTACTTC; cdr3_aa: CAISEEGGLTQYF
cdr3_length: 11; d_call: -; clone_size: few; v_call: TRBV5-1; j_call: TRBJ1-2; cdr3_nt: TGCGCCAGCAGCTTGGAGGGGGGCTACACCTTC; cdr3_aa: CASSLEGGYTF
cdr3_length: 17; d_call: -; clone_size: -; v_call: TRBV5-1; j_call: TRBJ2-5; cdr3_nt: TGCGCCAGCAGCTTGGAAGGCGGAGCGTCCAGGGGAGAGACCCAGTACTTC; cdr3_aa: CASSLEGGASRGETQYF
cdr3_length: 15; d_call: TRBD1; clone_size: -; v_call: TRBV5-1; j_call: TRBJ2-5; cdr3_nt: TGCGCCAGCAGCTCGACCGGGACAGGGTCCAAGACCCAGTACTTC; cdr3_aa: CASSSTGTGSKTQYF
cdr3_length: 13; d_call: -; clone_size: -; v_call: TRBV19; j_call: TRBJ2-5; cdr3_nt: TGTGCCAGCCGGGACATGCAAGTCGAGACCCAGTACTTC; cdr3_aa: CASRDMQVETQYF
cdr3_length: 16; d_call: TRBD2; clone_size: -; v_call: TRBV9; j_call: TRBJ2-3; cdr3_nt: TGTGCCAGCAGCGTAGCTCCTGCGGGGGGGTCCGATACGCAGTATTTT; cdr3_aa: CASSVAPAGGSDTQYF
cdr3_length: 13; d_call: -; clone_size: -; v_call: TRBV5-4; j_call: TRBJ2-6; cdr3_nt: TGTGCCAGCAGGTACTCTGGGGCCAACGTCCTGACTTTC; cdr3_aa: CASRYSGANVLTF
cdr3_length: 15; d_call: -; clone_size: -; v_call: TRBV2; j_call: TRBJ2-3; cdr3_nt: TGTGCCAGCAGTCCCGAGCGGCCCCGGGGAGATACGCAGTATTTT; cdr3_aa: CASSPERPRGDTQYF
cdr3_length: 13; d_call: TRBD2; clone_size: once; v_call: TRBV5-1; j_call: TRBJ2-5; cdr3_nt: TGCGCCAGCAGCTCGGGACTACAAGAGACCCAGTACTTC; cdr3_aa: CASSSGLQETQYF
cdr3_length: 12; d_call: -; clone_size: -; v_call: TRBV6-1; j_call: TRBJ2-1; cdr3_nt: TGTGCCAGCAGTGAAGCTGACTTTGGGCAGTTCTTC; cdr3_aa: CASSEADFGQFF
cdr3_length: 15; d_call: TRBD1; clone_size: -; v_call: TRBV9; j_call: TRBJ2-5; cdr3_nt: TGTGCCAGCAGCGTAGTAGGGGGCAGGGAAGAGACCCAGTACTTC; cdr3_aa: CASSVVGGREETQYF
cdr3_length: 14; d_call: TRBD1; clone_size: -; v_call: TRBV7-6; j_call: TRBJ2-5; cdr3_nt: TGTGCCAGCAGCCACACAGGGGGTGGGGAGACCCAGTACTTC; cdr3_aa: CASSHTGGGETQYF